Below, one T cell receptor (beta chain) is given with its context. Its antigen remains unknown. Method: immunoSEQ multiplex PCR; TCRdb's copy keeps in-frame clones and lacks some. The sample lists some 2,000,000 clones; approximately 94% were seen once. Naive CD8 cells lacked CD45RO and underwent positive selection for CCR7, leaving out terminally differentiated effector memory CD45RA+ cells. All donors qualified as healthy HIV-negative adults and had experienced no recent acute infections or vaccinations. These data originate in a study of shared clonotypes between healthy human individuals. Whole-study context: Each donor contributed plates that comprised three CD4 naive, three CD4 memory, two CD8 naive and one CD8 memory. Study findings and constraints: A few donors shared approximately 5% of their naive CD4 clonotypes.

The sample consisted of naive CD8+ T cells sorted from blood. The sequence was collected from a man younger than 35 in good health.

The CDR3 here is CASSVGQASSYNSPLHF. The CDR3 DNA sequence: TGTGCCAGCAGTGTAGGACAGGCGAGCTCCTATAATTCACCCCTCCACTTT. The chain carries TRBV28 and TRBJ1-6, with 7 positions matching TRBD1. Looked up from germline, CDR1 is MDHEN and CDR2 is SYDVKM. J gave up 0 bases and V 5 bases, and 7 bases lay outside the gene matches. The CDR3 is made up of 17 amino acids. Variable domain in full (rest from reference TRBV28 and TRBJ1-6): DVKVTQSSRYLVKRTGEKVFLECVQDMDHENMFWYRQDPGLGLRLIYFSYDVKMKEKGDIPEGYSVSREKKERFSLILESASTNQTSMYLCASSVGQASSYNSPLHFGNGTRLTVT.